This TCR beta chain was observed in a study of PD-1 blockade in mismatch repair-deficient tumors. Notes on this clone: Its antigen is not identified.

Mismatch repair deficiency was confirmed in all patients, by PCR or immunohistochemistry. A few pembrolizumab responders had their TCRs sequenced. Only in-frame clones appear in the TCRdb table, and some are missing; sequencing was by immunoSEQ multiplex PCR. The profile shows some 120,000 clones, 60% to 85% of them singletons. Study-level findings and limits: Tumor-resident clones, often undetectable pretreatment in blood, expanded then contracted after pembrolizumab.

CDR1 is SEHNR, CDR2 FQNEAQ, per germline (reference sequence). The CDR3 consists of 16 residues. V was trimmed by 5 bases and J by 1 base, leaving 17 bases between them. Source: peripheral blood, taken roughly 13 months after starting pembrolizumab. This chain uses TRBV7-9 with TRBJ2-5; TRBD2 might be the D (6 bases). The sequence came from an adult with mismatch repair-deficient cancer. This CDR3 reads CASSERLATLQETQYF. The CDR3 DNA reads as TGTGCCAGCAGCGAGAGGCTAGCGACGCTCCAAGAGACCCAGTACTTC.